A single sample is the source of the 13 T cell receptor beta chains below, sequenced in a study of T-cell memory formation after mild COVID-19. TCRdb reprocessed the 5' RACE reads with MiXCR, giving one entry per CDR3 protein. Counted here are 92,000 or so distinct CDR3 sequences, roughly an eighth occurring once; the ten biggest clones make up about 28%. The sequenced sample consisted of PBMCs or a T cell subset sorted from them (not recorded which). All receptors derive from an adult woman who had mild COVID-19 (a few samples of this study predate the infection). Cell type and time point are not known.

The V call is TRBV9, the J call TRBJ2-3; a possible D gene is TRBD2 (5 bases). The CDR3 covers 16 residues. The V end was cut by 0 bases, the J end by 5 bases, with 16 bases between. Germline V gives CDR1 SGDLS, CDR2 YYNGEE. Written as DNA, the CDR3 is TGTGCCAGCAGCGTAGAAGGTCGGGATGAGAGAGATACGCAGTATTTT. This translates into CASSVEGRDERDTQYF. Using reference TRBV9 and TRBJ2-3 for the parts outside the CDR3, the full variable domain is DSGVTQTPKHLITATGQRVTLRCSPRSGDLSVYWYQQSLDQGLQFLIQYYNGEERAKGNILERFSAQQFPDLHSELNLSSLELGDSALYFCASSVEGRDERDTQYFGPGTRLTVL.

The table lists this clonotype with a few counts. V is TRBV7-8 and J is TRBJ2-1; tentative D call: TRBD2 (7 bases). Germline CDR1 is SGHVS and CDR2 is FQNEAQ. V gave up 4 bases and J gave up 10 bases, with 17 bases separating them. CDR3 size: 14 residues. DNA of the CDR3: TGTGCCAGCAGCTCCAGGGTCGGGGGGCCCGAGCAGTTCTTC. Translating it yields CASSSRVGGPEQFF. Full variable domain (remainder filled in from reference TRBV7-8 and TRBJ2-1): GAGVSQSPRYKVAKRGQDVALRCDPISGHVSLFWYQQALGQGPEFLTYFQNEAQLDKSGLPSDRFFAERPEGSVSTLKIQRTQQEDSAVYLCASSSRVGGPEQFFGPGTRLTVL.

CDR3 sequence: CASSYSKSVVRGDRYEQYF. The CDR3 coding sequence is TGTGCCAGCAGTTACTCGAAATCGGTAGTTCGGGGAGACCGCTACGAGCAGTACTTC. V gene TRBV6-6 combines with J gene TRBJ2-7; D may be TRBD2 (5 bases). Trimming removed 0 bases from V and 3 bases from J, with 24 bases in between. Germline V lookup: CDR1 MNHNY, CDR2 SVGAGI (reference sequence). The CDR3 length is 19 residues.

CDR3 in amino acids: CASSWGDSSTDTQYF. CDR3 bases: TGTGCCAGCAGCTGGGGGGACAGTAGCACAGATACGCAGTATTTT. The chain links TRBV7-9 to TRBJ2-3; TRBD1 is a possible D gene (7 bases). V dropped 4 bases and J dropped 0 bases, with 11 bases sitting between them. Germline CDR1 reads SEHNR; CDR2 reads FQNEAQ (reference sequence). The CDR3 contains 15 residues.

The chain is built from TRBV7-6 and TRBJ2-7; 9 nucleotides agree with TRBD2. CDR3 size: 18 residues. The germline V gene encodes CDR1 SGHVS and CDR2 FNYEAQ. With 0 bases clipped from V and 7 bases from J, the junction kept 16 bases outside the gene matches. CDR3 sequence reads: CASSLASGLASSLGEQYF. CDR3 DNA sequence: TGTGCCAGCAGCTTAGCGAGCGGACTAGCGTCCTCCCTGGGAGAGCAGTACTTC.

The table lists this clonotype with many counts. In DNA form, the CDR3 reads TGTGCCAGCAGCTTGGCTCCAAAATTCAGGATCCCGGGAGGTGTTGGGACCCAGTACTTC. Encoded protein: CASSLAPKFRIPGGVGTQYF. The chain carries TRBV5-6 and TRBJ2-5, with TRBD2 matching over 7 bases. J was trimmed by 7 bases and V by 0 bases; bases with no gene match: 24. Germline V gene data show CDR1 as SGHDT and CDR2 as YYEEEE. The CDR3 is 20 residues long.

This clonotype turned up a few times. The chain carries TRBV5-1 and TRBJ2-2; 15 bases fit TRBD2. This CDR3 has 16 amino acids. Per germline, CDR1 SGHRS and CDR2 YFSETQ. V was pared by 4 bases and J by 4 bases, with 2 bases of the junction left unmatched. In DNA form, the CDR3 reads TGCGCCAGCAGCGGGACTAGCGGGGGGCCCACCGGGGAGCTGTTTTTT. Translating it yields CASSGTSGGPTGELFF.

The rearrangement uses TRBV12-3 or TRBV12-4 and TRBJ2-5; TRBD2 matches at 8 bases. The CDR3 is 15 residues long. V gave up 7 bases and J gave up 1 base; unmatched junction bases: 8. CDR3 sequence (DNA): TGTGCCAGCACCCGGACTAGCTGGAGCCAAGAGACCCAGTACTTC. Its translation is CASTRTSWSQETQYF.

The chain uses TRBV6-6 and TRBJ2-1; the D gene is possibly TRBD2 (5 bases). Per the germline V gene, CDR1 is MNHNY and CDR2 is SVGAGI (reference sequence). This CDR3 spans 17 amino acids. V lost 2 bases, J lost 0 bases, and 14 bases lay in between. CDR3 DNA sequence: TGTGCCAGCAGTTACAGCCAGTGGGAGAGCTCCTACAATGAGCAGTTCTTC. Protein product: CASSYSQWESSYNEQFF.

This clonotype was seen a few times. V and J are TRBV7-9 and TRBJ2-1; D tentatively fits TRBD1 or TRBD2 (5 bases each). CDR1 is SEHNR, CDR2 FQNEAQ, per germline (reference sequence). Trimming stripped 0 bases from V and 4 bases from J, with 16 bases between. The CDR3 is 17 residues long. CDR3 DNA sequence: TGTGCCAGCAGCTTAGCGGGGCTGGGACCGCGATACAATGAGCAGTTCTTC. This codes for CASSLAGLGPRYNEQFF. Using reference TRBV7-9 and TRBJ2-1 for the parts outside the CDR3, the full variable domain is DTGVSQNPRHKITKRGQNVTFRCDPISEHNRLYWYRQTLGQGPEFLTYFQNEAQLEKSRLLSDRFSAERPKGSFSTLEIQRTEQGDSAMYLCASSLAGLGPRYNEQFFGPGTRLTVL.

The genes are TRBV11-2 and TRBJ2-4; 9 bases line up with TRBD2. Germline CDR1 SGHAT, CDR2 FQNNGV. Unmatched junction bases numbered 6, after V lost 4 bases and J lost 14 bases. This CDR3 is 12 amino acids long. The CDR3 DNA sequence: TGTGCCAGCAGCTCAACTAGCGGGCGGAAGTACTTC. Protein sequence: CASSSTSGRKYF. The full variable domain, with the rest looked up from reference TRBV11-2 and TRBJ2-4, is EAGVAQSPRYKIIEKRQSVAFWCNPISGHATLYWYQQILGQGPKLLIQFQNNGVVDDSQLPKDRFSAERLKGVDSTLKIQPAKLEDSAVYLCASSSTSGRKYFGAGTRLSVL.

This clonotype was detected a few times. The chain employs TRBV6-1 and TRBJ2-1; TRBD2 aligns across 7 bases. This CDR3 is 15 amino acids long. Germline V CDR1 and CDR2: MNHNS, SASEGT. The junction had 8 bases not matched to a gene; V was cut back by 6 bases and J by 3 bases. CDR3 coding DNA: TGTGCCAGCAGCCTTGAGGCGGGAGACTACAATGAGCAGTTCTTC. It yields the protein CASSLEAGDYNEQFF.

This clonotype occurred a few times. This CDR3 is CASSRSNTGELFF. DNA for the CDR3: TGTGCCAGCAGCCGAAGTAACACCGGGGAGCTGTTTTTT. The chain carries TRBV7-9 and TRBJ2-2; the D is unclear. Germline V gene sequence: CDR1 SEHNR, CDR2 FQNEAQ (reference sequence). The CDR3 is 13 amino acids. Trimming pared 5 bases from V and 2 bases from J, leaving 6 bases between. Based on the CDR3 plus reference TRBV7-9 and TRBJ2-2, the full variable domain is DTGVSQNPRHKITKRGQNVTFRCDPISEHNRLYWYRQTLGQGPEFLTYFQNEAQLEKSRLLSDRFSAERPKGSFSTLEIQRTEQGDSAMYLCASSRSNTGELFFGEGSRLTVL.